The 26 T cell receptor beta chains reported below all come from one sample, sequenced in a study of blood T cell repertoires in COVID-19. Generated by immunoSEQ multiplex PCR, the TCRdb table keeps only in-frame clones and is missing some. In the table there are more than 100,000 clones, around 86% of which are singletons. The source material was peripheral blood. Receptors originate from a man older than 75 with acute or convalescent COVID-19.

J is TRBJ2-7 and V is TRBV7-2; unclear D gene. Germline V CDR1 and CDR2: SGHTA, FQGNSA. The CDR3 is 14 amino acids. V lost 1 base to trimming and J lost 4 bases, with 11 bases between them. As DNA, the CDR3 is TGTGCCAGCAGCTTAGGATCCGGGTGGTACGAGCAGTACTTC. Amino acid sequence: CASSLGSGWYEQYF.

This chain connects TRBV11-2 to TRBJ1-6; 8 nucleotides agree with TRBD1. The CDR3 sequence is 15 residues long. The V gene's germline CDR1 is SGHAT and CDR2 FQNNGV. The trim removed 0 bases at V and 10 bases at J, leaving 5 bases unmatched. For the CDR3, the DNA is TGTGCCAGCAGCTTAGATCGACAGGGGAACTCACCCCTCCACTTT. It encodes CASSLDRQGNSPLHF.

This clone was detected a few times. CDR3 region: CASSPFVWGRNTGELFF. CDR3 DNA: TGCGCCAGCAGCCCCTTTGTGTGGGGGCGGAACACCGGGGAGCTGTTTTTT. The chain links TRBV5-1 to TRBJ2-2, with a tentative D call TRBD1 (6 bases). Germline CDR1 reads SGHRS; CDR2 reads YFSETQ. The CDR3 runs to 17 residues. V was trimmed by 4 bases and J by 1 base, leaving 17 bases between them.

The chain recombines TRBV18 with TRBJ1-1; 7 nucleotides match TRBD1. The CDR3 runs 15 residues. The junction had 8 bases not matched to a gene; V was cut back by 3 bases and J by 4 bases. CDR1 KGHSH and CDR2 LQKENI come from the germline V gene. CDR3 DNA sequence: TGTGCCAGCTCACCGATACAGGGGACAACCACTGAAGCTTTCTTT. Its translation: CASSPIQGTTTEAFF. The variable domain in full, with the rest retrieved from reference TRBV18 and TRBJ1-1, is NAGVMQNPRHLVRRRGQEARLRCSPMKGHSHVYWYRQLPEEGLKFMVYLQKENIIDESGMPKERFSAEFPKEGPSILRIQQVVRGDSAAYFCASSPIQGTTTEAFFGQGTRLTVV.

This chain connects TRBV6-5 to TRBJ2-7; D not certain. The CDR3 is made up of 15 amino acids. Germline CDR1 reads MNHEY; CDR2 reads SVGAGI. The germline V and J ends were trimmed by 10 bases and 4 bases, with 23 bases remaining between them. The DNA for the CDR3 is TGTGCCATCCTTCCAGGAAGCCCTCAGCCGTACGAGCAGTACTTC. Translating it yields CAILPGSPQPYEQYF.

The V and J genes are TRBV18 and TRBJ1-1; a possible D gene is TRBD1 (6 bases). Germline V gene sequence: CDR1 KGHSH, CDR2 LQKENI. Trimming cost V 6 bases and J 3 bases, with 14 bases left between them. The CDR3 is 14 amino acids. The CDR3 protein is CASSRDIPDTEAFF. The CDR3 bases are TGTGCCAGCTCCCGGGACATACCGGACACTGAAGCTTTCTTT.

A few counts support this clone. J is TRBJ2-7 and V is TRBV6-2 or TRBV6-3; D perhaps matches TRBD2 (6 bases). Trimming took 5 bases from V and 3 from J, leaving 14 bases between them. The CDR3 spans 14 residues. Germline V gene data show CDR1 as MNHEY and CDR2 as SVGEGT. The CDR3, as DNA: TGTGCCAGCAGTGGGTTTAGCGGAAACTACGAGCAGTACTTC. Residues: CASSGFSGNYEQYF.

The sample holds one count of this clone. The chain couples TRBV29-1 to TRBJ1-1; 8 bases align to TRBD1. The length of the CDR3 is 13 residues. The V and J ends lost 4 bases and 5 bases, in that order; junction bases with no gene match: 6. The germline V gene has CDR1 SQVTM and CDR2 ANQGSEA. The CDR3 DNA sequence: TGCAGCGTTGCAACAGGGGGTTGGACTGAAGCTTTCTTT. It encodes CSVATGGWTEAFF.

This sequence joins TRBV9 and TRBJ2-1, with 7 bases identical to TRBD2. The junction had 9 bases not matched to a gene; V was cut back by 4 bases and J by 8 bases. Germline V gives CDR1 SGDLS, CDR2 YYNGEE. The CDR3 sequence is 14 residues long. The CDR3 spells CASSSPRGEDEQFF. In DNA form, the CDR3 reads TGTGCCAGCAGCTCCCCCCGGGGGGAAGATGAGCAGTTCTTC.

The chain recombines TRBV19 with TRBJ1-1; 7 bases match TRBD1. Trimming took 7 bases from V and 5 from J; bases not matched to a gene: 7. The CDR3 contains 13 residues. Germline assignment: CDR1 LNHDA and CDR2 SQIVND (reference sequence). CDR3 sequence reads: CASTSGQRTEAFF. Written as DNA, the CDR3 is TGTGCCAGTACATCGGGACAGAGGACTGAAGCTTTCTTT.

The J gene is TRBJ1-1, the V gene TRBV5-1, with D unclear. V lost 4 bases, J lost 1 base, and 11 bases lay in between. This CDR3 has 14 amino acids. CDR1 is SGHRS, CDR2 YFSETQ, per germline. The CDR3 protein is CASSPGLRNTEAFF. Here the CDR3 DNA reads TGCGCCAGCAGCCCGGGTCTAAGGAACACTGAAGCTTTCTTT.

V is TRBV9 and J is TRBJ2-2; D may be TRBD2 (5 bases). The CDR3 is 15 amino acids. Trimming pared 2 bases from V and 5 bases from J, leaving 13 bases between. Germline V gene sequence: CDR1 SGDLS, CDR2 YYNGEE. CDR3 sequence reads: CASSVGDSGTGELFF. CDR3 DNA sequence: TGTGCCAGCAGCGTCGGGGATTCGGGAACCGGGGAGCTGTTTTTT. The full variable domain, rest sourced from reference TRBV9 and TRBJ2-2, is DSGVTQTPKHLITATGQRVTLRCSPRSGDLSVYWYQQSLDQGLQFLIQYYNGEERAKGNILERFSAQQFPDLHSELNLSSLELGDSALYFCASSVGDSGTGELFFGEGSRLTVL.

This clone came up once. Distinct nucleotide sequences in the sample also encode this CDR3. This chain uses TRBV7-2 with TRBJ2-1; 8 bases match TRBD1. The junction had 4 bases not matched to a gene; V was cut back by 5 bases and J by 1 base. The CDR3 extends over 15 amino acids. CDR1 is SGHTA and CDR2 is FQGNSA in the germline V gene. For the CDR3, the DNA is TGTGCCAGCAGCCTCGACAGGGGTTCCTACAATGAGCAGTTCTTC. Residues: CASSLDRGSYNEQFF.

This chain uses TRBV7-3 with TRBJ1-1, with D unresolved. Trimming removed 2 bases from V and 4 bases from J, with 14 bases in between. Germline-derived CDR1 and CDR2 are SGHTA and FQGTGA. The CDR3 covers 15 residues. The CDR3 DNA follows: TGTGCCAGCAGCTTACAGGCGGGTGGATCCACTGAAGCTTTCTTT. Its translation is CASSLQAGGSTEAFF.

Written as DNA, the CDR3 is TGCGCCAGCAGTGAGTCGAAGGGGACAGGGAGTTACAGCGTAGGTGAGCAGTTCTTC. Translation: CASSESKGTGSYSVGEQFF. This chain uses TRBV10-1 with TRBJ2-1, with 9 bases that match TRBD1. Losses at the gene ends were 0 bases for V and 9 bases for J; bases not matched to a gene: 18. The CDR3 is made up of 19 amino acids. Germline CDR1 is WNHNN and CDR2 is SYGVQD (reference sequence).

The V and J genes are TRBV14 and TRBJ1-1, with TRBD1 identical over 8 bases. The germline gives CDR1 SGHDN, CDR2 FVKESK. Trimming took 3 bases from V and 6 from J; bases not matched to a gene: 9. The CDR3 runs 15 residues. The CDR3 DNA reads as TGTGCCAGCAGCCAGAGGGACAGGCTAAGGTCTGAAGCTTTCTTT. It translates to CASSQRDRLRSEAFF.

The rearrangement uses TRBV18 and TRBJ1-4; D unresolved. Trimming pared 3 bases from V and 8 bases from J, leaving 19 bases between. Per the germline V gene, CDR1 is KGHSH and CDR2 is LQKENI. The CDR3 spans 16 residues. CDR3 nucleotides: TGTGCCAGCTCACCGACCCGGGAAATAGTGGGGGAAAAACTGTTTTTT. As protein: CASSPTREIVGEKLFF.

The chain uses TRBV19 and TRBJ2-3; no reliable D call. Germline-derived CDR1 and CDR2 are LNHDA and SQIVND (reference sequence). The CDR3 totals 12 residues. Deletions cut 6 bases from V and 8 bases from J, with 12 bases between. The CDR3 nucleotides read TGTGCCAGTAGCCGAGATTTCTTTACGCAGTATTTT. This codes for CASSRDFFTQYF.

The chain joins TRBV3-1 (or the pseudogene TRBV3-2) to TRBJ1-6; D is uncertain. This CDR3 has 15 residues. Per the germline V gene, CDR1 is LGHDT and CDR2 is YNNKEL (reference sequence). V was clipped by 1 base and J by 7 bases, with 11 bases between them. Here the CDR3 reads CASSQAAGINSPLHF. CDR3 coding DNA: TGTGCCAGCAGCCAAGCGGCAGGTATCAATTCACCCCTCCACTTT.

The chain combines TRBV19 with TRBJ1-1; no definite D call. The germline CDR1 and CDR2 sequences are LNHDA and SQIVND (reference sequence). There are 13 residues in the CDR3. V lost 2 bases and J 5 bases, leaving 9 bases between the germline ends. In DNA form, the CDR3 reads TGTGCCAGTAGTATATTAAGAGGAACTGAAGCTTTCTTT. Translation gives CASSILRGTEAFF. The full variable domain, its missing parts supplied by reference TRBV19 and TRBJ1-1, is DGGITQSPKYLFRKEGQNVTLSCEQNLNHDAMYWYRQDPGQGLRLIYYSQIVNDFQKGDIAEGYSVSREKKESFPLTVTSAQKNPTAFYLCASSILRGTEAFFGQGTRLTVV.

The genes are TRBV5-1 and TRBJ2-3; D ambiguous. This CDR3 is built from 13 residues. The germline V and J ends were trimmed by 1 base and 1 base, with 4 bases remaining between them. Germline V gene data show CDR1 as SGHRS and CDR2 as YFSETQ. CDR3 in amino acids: CASSLSGTDTQYF. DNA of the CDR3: TGCGCCAGCAGCTTGTCGGGCACAGATACGCAGTATTTT.

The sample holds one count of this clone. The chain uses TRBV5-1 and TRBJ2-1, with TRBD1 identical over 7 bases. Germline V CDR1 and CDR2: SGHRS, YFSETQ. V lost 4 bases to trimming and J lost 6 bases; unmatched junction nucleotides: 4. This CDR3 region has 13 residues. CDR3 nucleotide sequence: TGCGCCAGCAGCCAGGGGACAGCCAATGAGCAGTTCTTC. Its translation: CASSQGTANEQFF.

The CDR3 bases are TGTGCCAGTAGTCTCAGAGGTGGAGGGCTGGCAACTAATGAAAAACTGTTTTTT. It yields the protein CASSLRGGGLATNEKLFF. The chain carries TRBV19 and TRBJ1-4; D is unclear. The V end was cut by 5 bases, the J end by 0 bases, with 19 bases between. CDR1 LNHDA and CDR2 SQIVND come from the germline V gene (reference sequence). The CDR3 runs 18 residues.

Here the CDR3 reads CASSRGQGAEETQYF. CDR3 nucleotide sequence: TGTGCCAGCTCTCGCGGACAGGGCGCCGAAGAGACCCAGTACTTC. The chain couples TRBV18 to TRBJ2-5; 8 bases are a match to TRBD1. With 6 bases clipped from V and 3 bases from J, the junction kept 9 bases outside the gene matches. The CDR3 runs 15 residues. Germline values: CDR1 KGHSH, CDR2 LQKENI.

For the CDR3, the DNA is TGTGCCAGCAGCGGGGGGCAGCTCACAGATACGCAGTATTTT. Translation: CASSGGQLTDTQYF. The chain links TRBV9 to TRBJ2-3, with D perhaps TRBD1 (6 bases). Germline V lookup: CDR1 SGDLS, CDR2 YYNGEE. Trimming took 3 bases from V and 2 from J, leaving 10 bases between them. The CDR3 is 14 amino acids.

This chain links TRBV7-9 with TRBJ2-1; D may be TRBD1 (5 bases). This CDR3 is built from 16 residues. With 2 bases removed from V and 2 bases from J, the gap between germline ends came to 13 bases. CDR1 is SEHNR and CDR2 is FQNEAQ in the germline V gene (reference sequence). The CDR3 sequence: CASSLTGRRAYNEQFF. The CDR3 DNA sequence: TGTGCCAGCAGCTTAACAGGTCGAAGGGCCTACAATGAGCAGTTCTTC.